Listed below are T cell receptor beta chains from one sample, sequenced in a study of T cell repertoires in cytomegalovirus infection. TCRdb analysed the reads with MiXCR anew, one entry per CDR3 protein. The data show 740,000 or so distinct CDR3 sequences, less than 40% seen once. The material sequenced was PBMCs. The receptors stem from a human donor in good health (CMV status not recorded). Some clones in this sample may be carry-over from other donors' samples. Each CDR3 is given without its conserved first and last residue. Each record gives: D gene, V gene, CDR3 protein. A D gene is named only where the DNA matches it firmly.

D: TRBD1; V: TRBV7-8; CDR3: ASSGRRQGARTEAF
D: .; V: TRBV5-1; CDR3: ASSLRPGVLNTEAF
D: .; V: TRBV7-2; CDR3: ASSQLADTQY
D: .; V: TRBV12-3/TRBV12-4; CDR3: ASSNTPLSYGYT
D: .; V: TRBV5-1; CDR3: ASSQDPSMNTEAF
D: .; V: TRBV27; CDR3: ASSPRGVGKYEQY
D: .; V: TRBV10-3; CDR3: AISGGGQGQPQH
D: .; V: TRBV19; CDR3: ASSILGTTYEQY
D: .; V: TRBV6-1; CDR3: ASSQPRKTGPKSNTGELF
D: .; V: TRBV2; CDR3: ASSVEEQGGSAKNIQY
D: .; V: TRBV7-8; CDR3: ASSLVGTGGGGTDTQY
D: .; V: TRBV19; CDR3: ASSIVAYENEQF
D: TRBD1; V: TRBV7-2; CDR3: ASRRGPTYEQY
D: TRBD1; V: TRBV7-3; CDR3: ASSVGGLTEAF
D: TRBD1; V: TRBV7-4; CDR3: ASSFQQGAYNSPLH
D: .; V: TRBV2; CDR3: ASVRETQY
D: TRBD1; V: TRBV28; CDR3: SSRKQGSDTQY